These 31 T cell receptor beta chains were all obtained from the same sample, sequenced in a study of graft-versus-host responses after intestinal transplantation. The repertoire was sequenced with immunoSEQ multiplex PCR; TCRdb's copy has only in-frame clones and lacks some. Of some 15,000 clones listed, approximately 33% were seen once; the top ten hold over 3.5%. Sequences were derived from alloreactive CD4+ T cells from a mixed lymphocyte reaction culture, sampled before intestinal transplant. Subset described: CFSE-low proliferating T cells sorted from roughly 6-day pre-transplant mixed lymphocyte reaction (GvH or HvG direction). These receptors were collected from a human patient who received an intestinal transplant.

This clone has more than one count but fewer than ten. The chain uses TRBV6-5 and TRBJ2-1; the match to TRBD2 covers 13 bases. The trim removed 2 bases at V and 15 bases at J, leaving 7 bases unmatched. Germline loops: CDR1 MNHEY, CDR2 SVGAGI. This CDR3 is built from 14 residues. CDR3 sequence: CASSYRLAGGIWFF. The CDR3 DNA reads TGTGCCAGCAGTTACAGACTAGCGGGGGGAATTTGGTTCTTC.

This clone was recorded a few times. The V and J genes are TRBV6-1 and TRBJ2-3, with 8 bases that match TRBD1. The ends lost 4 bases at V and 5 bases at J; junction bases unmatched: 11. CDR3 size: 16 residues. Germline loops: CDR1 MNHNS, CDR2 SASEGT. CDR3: CASSGLDRVTLDTQYF. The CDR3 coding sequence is TGTGCCAGCAGTGGCCTGGACAGGGTTACCTTAGATACGCAGTATTTT.

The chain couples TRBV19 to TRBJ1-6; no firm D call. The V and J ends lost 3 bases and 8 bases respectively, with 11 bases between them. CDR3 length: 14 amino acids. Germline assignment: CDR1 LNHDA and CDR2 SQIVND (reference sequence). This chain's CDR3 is CASSMGGDHSPLHF. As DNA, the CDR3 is TGTGCCAGTAGTATGGGTGGGGATCATTCACCCCTCCACTTT.

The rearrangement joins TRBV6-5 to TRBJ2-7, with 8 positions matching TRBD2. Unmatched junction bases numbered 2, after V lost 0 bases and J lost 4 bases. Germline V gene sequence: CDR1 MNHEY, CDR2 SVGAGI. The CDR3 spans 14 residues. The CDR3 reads CASSYSGGGYEQYF. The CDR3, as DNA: TGTGCCAGCAGTTACTCGGGCGGGGGGTACGAGCAGTACTTC.

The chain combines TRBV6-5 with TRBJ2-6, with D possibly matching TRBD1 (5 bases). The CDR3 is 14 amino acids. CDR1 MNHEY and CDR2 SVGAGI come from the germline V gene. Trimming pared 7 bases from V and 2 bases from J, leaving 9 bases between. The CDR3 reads CASKGPPGANVLTF. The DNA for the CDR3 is TGTGCCAGCAAGGGGCCCCCTGGGGCCAACGTCCTGACTTTC.

The DNA of the CDR3 is TGTGCCAGCAGCTTAGGGTTGATAGCGGGGCCCTACGAGCAGTACTTC. Its translation: CASSLGLIAGPYEQYF. The V gene is TRBV11-2, the J gene TRBJ2-7; 8 bases map to TRBD2. The CDR3 spans 16 residues. CDR1 and CDR2 from the germline V gene are SGHAT and FQNNGV. V lost 1 base, J lost 2 bases, and 7 bases stayed unmatched.

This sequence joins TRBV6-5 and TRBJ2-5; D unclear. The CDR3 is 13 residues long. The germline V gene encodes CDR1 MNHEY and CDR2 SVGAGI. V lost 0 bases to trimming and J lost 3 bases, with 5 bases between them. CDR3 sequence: CASSYSSEETQYF. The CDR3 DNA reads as TGTGCCAGCAGTTACTCGAGCGAAGAGACCCAGTACTTC.

Here the CDR3 reads CASSKTATTNYGYTF. CDR3 sequence (DNA): TGCGCCAGCTCCAAGACAGCGACAACTAACTATGGCTACACCTTC. The J gene is TRBJ1-2, the V gene TRBV4-1, with a possible D match to TRBD1 (5 bases). This CDR3 has 15 amino acids. V was trimmed by 8 bases and J by 0 bases, leaving 16 bases between them. The germline gives CDR1 MGHRA, CDR2 YSYEKL.

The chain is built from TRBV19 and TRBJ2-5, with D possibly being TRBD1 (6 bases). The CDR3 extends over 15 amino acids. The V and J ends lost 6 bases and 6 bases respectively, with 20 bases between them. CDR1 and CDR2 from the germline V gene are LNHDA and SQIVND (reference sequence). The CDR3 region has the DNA TGTGCCAGTAGCCAAATTTCTAGGGGGAGACAGACCCAGTACTTC. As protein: CASSQISRGRQTQYF.

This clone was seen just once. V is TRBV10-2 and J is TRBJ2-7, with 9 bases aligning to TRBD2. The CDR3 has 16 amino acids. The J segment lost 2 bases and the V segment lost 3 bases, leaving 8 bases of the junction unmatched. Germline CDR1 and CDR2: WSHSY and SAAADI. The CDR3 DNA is TGCGCCAGCAGTGACCTGCGGGGGGGCGGTCCCTACGAGCAGTACTTC. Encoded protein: CASSDLRGGGPYEQYF.

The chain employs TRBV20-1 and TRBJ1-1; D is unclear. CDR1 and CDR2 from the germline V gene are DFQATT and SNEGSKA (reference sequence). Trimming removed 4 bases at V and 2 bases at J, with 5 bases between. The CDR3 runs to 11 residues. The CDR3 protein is CSAKTNTEAFF. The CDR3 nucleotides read TGCAGTGCTAAAACTAACACTGAAGCTTTCTTT.

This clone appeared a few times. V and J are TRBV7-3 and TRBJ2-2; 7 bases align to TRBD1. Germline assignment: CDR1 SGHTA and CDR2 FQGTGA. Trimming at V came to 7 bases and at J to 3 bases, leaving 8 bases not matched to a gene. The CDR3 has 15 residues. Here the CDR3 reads CASKGQPTDTGELFF. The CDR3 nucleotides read TGTGCCAGCAAGGGACAGCCTACGGACACCGGGGAGCTGTTTTTT. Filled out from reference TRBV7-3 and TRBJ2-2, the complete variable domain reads GAGVSQTPSNKVTEKGKYVELRCDPISGHTALYWYRQSLGQGPEFLIYFQGTGAADDSGLPNDRFFAVRPEGSVSTLKIQRTERGDSAVYLCASKGQPTDTGELFFGEGSRLTVL.

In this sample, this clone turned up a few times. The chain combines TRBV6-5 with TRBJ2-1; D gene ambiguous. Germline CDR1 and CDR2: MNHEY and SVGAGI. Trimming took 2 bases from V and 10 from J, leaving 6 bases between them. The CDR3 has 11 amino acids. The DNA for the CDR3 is TGTGCCAGCAGTTACAGGGTCGAGCAGTTCTTC. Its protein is CASSYRVEQFF.

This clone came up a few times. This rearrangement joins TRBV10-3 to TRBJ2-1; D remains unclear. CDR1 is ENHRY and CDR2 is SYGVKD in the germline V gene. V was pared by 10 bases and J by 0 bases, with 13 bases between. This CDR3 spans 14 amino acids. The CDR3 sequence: CATALDGSYNEQFF. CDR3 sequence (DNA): TGTGCCACCGCCCTTGACGGCTCCTACAATGAGCAGTTCTTC.

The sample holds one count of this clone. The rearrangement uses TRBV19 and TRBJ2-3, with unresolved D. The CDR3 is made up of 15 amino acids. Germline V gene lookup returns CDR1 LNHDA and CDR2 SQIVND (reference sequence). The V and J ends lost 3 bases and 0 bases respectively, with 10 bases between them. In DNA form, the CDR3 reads TGTGCCAGTAGTATGGTCGTCGGGAGCACAGATACGCAGTATTTT. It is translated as CASSMVVGSTDTQYF.

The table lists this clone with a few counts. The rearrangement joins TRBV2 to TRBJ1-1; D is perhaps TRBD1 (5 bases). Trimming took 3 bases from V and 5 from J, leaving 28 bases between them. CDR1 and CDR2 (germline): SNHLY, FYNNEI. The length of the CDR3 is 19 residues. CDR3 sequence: CASSEPRAFVSLRGTEAFF. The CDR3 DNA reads TGTGCCAGCAGTGAGCCCCGGGCGTTTGTTAGTCTGCGGGGGACTGAAGCTTTCTTT.

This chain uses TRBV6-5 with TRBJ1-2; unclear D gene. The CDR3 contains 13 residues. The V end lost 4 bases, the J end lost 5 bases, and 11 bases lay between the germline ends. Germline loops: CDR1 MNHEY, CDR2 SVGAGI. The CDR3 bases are TGTGCCAGCAGTTTTGATTGGGCTTATGGCTACACCTTC. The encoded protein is CASSFDWAYGYTF.

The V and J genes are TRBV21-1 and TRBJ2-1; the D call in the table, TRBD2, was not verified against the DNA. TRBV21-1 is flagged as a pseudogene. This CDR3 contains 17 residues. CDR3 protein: CASRIAVAHHSDNEQFF. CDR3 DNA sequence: TGTGCCAGCAGAATCGCAGTAGCACACCATTCCGACAATGAGCAGTTCTTC.

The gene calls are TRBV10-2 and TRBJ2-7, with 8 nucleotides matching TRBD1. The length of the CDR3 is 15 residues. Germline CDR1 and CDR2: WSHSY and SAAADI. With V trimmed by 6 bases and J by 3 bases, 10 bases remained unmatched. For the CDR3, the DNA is TGCGCCAGCAGCGAATATGTAACAGGGGGCTACGAGCAGTACTTC. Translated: CASSEYVTGGYEQYF.

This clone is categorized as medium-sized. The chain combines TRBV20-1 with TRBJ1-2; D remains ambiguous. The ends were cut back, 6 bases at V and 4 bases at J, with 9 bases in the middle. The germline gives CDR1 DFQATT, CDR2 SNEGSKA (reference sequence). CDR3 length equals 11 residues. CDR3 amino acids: CSARTSYGYTF. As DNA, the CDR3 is TGCAGTGCCCGAACAAGCTATGGCTACACCTTC.

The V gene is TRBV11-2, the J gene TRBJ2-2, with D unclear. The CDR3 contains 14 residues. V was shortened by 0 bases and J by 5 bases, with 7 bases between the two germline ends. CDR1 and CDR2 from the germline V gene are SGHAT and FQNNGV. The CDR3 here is CASSLDLRTGELFF. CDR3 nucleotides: TGTGCCAGCAGCTTAGATCTCAGGACCGGGGAGCTGTTTTTT.

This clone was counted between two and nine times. Here the CDR3 reads CASSLVQGARSGANVLTF. The CDR3 coding sequence is TGTGCCAGCAGCTTAGTTCAGGGCGCACGCTCTGGGGCCAACGTCCTGACTTTC. The V and J genes are TRBV7-9 and TRBJ2-6; a weak D match, TRBD1 (5 bases). The length of the CDR3 is 18 residues. CDR1 is SEHNR and CDR2 is FQNEAQ in the germline V gene (reference sequence). V was trimmed by 1 base and J by 0 bases, leaving 13 bases between them.

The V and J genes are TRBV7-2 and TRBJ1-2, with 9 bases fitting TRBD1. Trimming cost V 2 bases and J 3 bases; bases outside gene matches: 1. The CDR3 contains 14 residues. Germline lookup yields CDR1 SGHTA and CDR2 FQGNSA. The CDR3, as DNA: TGTGCCAGCAGCTTAACAGGGGGCGACTATGGCTACACCTTC. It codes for CASSLTGGDYGYTF.

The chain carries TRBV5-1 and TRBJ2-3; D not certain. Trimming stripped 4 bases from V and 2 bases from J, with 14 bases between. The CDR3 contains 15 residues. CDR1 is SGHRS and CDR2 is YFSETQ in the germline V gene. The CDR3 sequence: CASSHPGPDTDTQYF. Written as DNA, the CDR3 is TGCGCCAGCAGCCATCCGGGCCCTGACACAGATACGCAGTATTTT.

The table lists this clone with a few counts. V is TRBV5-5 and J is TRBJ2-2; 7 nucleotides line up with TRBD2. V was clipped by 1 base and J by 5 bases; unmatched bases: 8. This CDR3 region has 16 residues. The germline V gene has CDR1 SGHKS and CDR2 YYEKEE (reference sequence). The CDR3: CASSLLGGRRTGELFF. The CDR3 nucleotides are TGTGCCAGCAGCTTGCTGGGGGGGAGGAGGACCGGGGAGCTGTTTTTT. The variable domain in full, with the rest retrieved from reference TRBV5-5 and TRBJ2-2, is DAGVTQSPTHLIKTRGQQVTLRCSPISGHKSVSWYQQVLGQGPQFIFQYYEKEERGRGNFPDRFSARQFPNYSSELNVNALLLGDSALYLCASSLLGGRRTGELFFGEGSRLTVL.

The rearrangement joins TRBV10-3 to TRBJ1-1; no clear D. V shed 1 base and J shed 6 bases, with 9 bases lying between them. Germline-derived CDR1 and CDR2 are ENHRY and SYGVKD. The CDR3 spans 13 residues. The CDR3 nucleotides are TGTGCCATCAGTGAGTTACTTGGCTCTGAAGCTTTCTTT. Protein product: CAISELLGSEAFF.

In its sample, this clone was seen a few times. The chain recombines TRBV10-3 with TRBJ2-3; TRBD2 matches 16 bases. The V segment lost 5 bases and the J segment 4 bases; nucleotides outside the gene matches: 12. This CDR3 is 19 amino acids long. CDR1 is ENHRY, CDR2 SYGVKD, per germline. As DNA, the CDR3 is TGTGCCATCAGTCTGGGACTAGCGGGGGGGCCGGGTCGTGCAGATACGCAGTATTTT. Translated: CAISLGLAGGPGRADTQYF.

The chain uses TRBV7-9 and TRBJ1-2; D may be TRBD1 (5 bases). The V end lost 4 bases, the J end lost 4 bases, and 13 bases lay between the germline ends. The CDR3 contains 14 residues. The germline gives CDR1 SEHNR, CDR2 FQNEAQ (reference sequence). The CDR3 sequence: CASSSLEGPYGYTF. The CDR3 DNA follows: TGTGCCAGCAGCTCCCTGGAGGGACCCTATGGCTACACCTTC.

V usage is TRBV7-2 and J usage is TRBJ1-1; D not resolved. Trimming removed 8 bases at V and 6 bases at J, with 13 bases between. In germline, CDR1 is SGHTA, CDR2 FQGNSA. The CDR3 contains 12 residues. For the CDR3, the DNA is TGTGCCAGCGCCAGGTCCCTGGCTGAAGCTTTCTTT. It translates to CASARSLAEAFF.

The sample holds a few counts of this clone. The CDR3 DNA reads TGTGCCAGCAGCTTAGAGGTCGGTCGTGGCTACACCTTC. Translating it yields CASSLEVGRGYTF. The chain carries TRBV11-2 and TRBJ1-2; D is uncertain. Germline CDR1 is SGHAT and CDR2 is FQNNGV. Trimming took 0 bases from V and 7 from J, leaving 9 bases between them. The CDR3 has 13 residues.

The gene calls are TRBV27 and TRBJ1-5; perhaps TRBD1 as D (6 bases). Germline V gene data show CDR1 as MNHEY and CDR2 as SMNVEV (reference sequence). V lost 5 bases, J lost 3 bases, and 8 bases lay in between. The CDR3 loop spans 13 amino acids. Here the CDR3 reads CASSRQDNQPQHF. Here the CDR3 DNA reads TGTGCCAGCAGTCGACAGGACAATCAGCCCCAGCATTTT.